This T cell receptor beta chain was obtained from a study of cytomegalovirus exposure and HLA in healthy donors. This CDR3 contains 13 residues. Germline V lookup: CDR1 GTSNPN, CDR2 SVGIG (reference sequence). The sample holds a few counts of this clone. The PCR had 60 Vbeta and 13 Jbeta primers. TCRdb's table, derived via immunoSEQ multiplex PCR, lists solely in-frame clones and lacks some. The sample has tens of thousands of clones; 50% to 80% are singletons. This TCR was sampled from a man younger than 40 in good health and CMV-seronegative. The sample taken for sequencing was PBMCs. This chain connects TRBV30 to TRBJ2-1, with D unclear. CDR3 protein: CASGQSSYNEQFF. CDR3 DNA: TGTGCTAGTGGGCAGAGCTCCTACAATGAGCAGTTCTTC. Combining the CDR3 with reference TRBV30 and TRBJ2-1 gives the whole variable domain SQTIHQWPATLVQPVGSPLSLECTVEGTSNPNLYWYRQAAGRGLQLLFYSVGIGQISSEVPQNLSASRPQDRQFILSSKKLLLSDSGFYLCASGQSSYNEQFFGPGTRLTVL.